The following is a T cell receptor (beta chain) sequence with its context. The CDR3 totals 14 residues. V was clipped by 6 bases and J by 2 bases; unmatched bases: 4. Germline values: CDR1 ENHRY, CDR2 SYGVKD. In the authors' methods: Nucleated cell number was recorded as an estimate derived from reference gene primer amplification. Method: immunoSEQ multiplex PCR; TCRdb's copy keeps in-frame clones and lacks some. V and J calls and clone size are copied from that table; D and trimming were computed from the DNA. The table lists 200,000 to 250,000 clones, 88% of them singletons. The data belong to a study of blood T cell repertoires in COVID-19.

The receptor was isolated from a woman aged 55-69 years with acute or convalescent COVID-19. The sample consisted of peripheral blood. The rearrangement joins TRBV10-3 to TRBJ1-5; 7 bases agree with TRBD1. Here the CDR3 reads CAISRQGGNQPQHF. The CDR3 DNA reads TGTGCCATCAGCAGACAGGGTGGCAATCAGCCCCAGCATTTT.